Below, 32 T cell receptor beta chains from the same sample are listed, as sequenced in a study of neurological immune-mediated disorders. TCRdb used MiXCR to reprocess the 5' RACE reads, holding one entry per CDR3 protein. This sample has about 55,000 distinct CDR3 sequences, with 3.6% found just once. The sequenced sample was PBMCs. These receptors were obtained from a man aged 30 to 45 with multiple sclerosis.

Only a few counts were recorded for this clonotype. V usage is TRBV7-9 and J usage is TRBJ2-5, with TRBD1 as a possible D gene (6 bases). The CDR3 totals 15 residues. Deletions cut 0 bases from V and 4 bases from J, with 12 bases between. Germline assignment: CDR1 SEHNR and CDR2 FQNEAQ (reference sequence). The CDR3 loop is CASSLAANRAETQYF. The CDR3 region has the DNA TGTGCCAGCAGCTTAGCGGCTAACAGGGCAGAGACCCAGTACTTC.

This clonotype was observed at least ten times. The V call is TRBV7-9, the J call TRBJ1-4; TRBD1 might be the D (5 bases). This CDR3 has 16 residues. Germline loops: CDR1 SEHNR, CDR2 FQNEAQ (reference sequence). The germline V and J ends were trimmed by 0 bases and 0 bases, with 8 bases remaining between them. CDR3 protein: CASSLAMGATNEKLFF. CDR3 in DNA: TGTGCCAGCAGCTTAGCTATGGGGGCAACTAATGAAAAACTGTTTTTT.

This chain connects TRBV7-9 to TRBJ2-2; D is perhaps TRBD1 (5 bases). Deletions cut 2 bases from V and 9 bases from J, with 13 bases between. The CDR3 has 14 amino acids. In germline, CDR1 is SEHNR, CDR2 FQNEAQ (reference sequence). The CDR3 nucleotides are TGTGCCAGCAGCTTACGAAAGGGGATTAGGGAGCTGTTTTTT. Translated: CASSLRKGIRELFF.

In its sample, this clonotype ranks as medium-sized (0.01 to 0.1%). The rearrangement joins TRBV15 to TRBJ2-3, with D perhaps matching TRBD2 (6 bases). CDR1 and CDR2 (germline): LNHNV, YYDKDF (reference sequence). The CDR3 contains 14 residues. Trimming took 4 bases from V and 2 from J, leaving 10 bases between them. The CDR3 nucleotides are TGTGCCACCAGCAACGGGGGTAACACAGATACGCAGTATTTT. Translating it yields CATSNGGNTDTQYF.

This clonotype has just a few counts. CDR3 loop: CASSLSWETQYF. CDR3 DNA sequence: TGCGCCAGCAGCTTGTCCTGGGAGACCCAGTACTTC. V is TRBV5-1 and J is TRBJ2-5; no clear D gene. The CDR3 runs 12 residues. Germline V gives CDR1 SGHRS, CDR2 YFSETQ. Trimming pared 1 base from V and 5 bases from J, leaving 6 bases between.

The table lists this clonotype with many counts. J is TRBJ1-5 and V is TRBV12-3 or TRBV12-4; D not certain. The V and J ends lost 2 bases and 1 base respectively, with 12 bases between them. The length of the CDR3 is 16 residues. In DNA, the CDR3 is TGTGCCAGCAGTTTAAGCCGGTCAGGCAGCAATCAGCCCCAGCATTTT. Amino acid sequence: CASSLSRSGSNQPQHF.

This clonotype appeared many times. The genes are TRBV15 and TRBJ1-1; D gene ambiguous. The CDR3 length is 15 residues. V lost 1 base to trimming and J lost 5 bases, with 14 bases between them. Germline V gene data show CDR1 as LNHNV and CDR2 as YYDKDF (reference sequence). The CDR3 spells CATSRVPGGGTEAFF. The CDR3 region has the DNA TGTGCCACCAGCAGAGTCCCAGGAGGTGGGACTGAAGCTTTCTTT. Together with reference TRBV15 and TRBJ1-1, the CDR3 gives the full variable domain: DAMVIQNPRYQVTQFGKPVTLSCSQTLNHNVMYWYQQKSSQAPKLLFHYYDKDFNNEADTPDNFQSRRPNTSFCFLDIRSPGLGDTAMYLCATSRVPGGGTEAFFGQGTRLTVV.

At least ten counts were recorded for this clonotype. This chain uses TRBV28 with TRBJ1-2; D ambiguous. In germline, CDR1 is MDHEN, CDR2 SYDVKM. Trimming took 5 bases from V and 3 from J, leaving 10 bases between them. CDR3 length: 13 amino acids. DNA for the CDR3: TGTGCCAGCAGTCCCACTGCTGACTATGGCTACACCTTC. Its translation is CASSPTADYGYTF.

The table lists this clonotype with many counts. This chain links TRBV6-4 with TRBJ2-5; D may be TRBD2 (7 bases). The CDR3 consists of 15 residues. Germline loops: CDR1 MRHNA, CDR2 SNTAGT. Deletions cut 5 bases from V and 2 bases from J, with 15 bases between. The DNA for the CDR3 is TGTGCCAGCAGTCGTGGGGCGGGGGCTCAAGAGACCCAGTACTTC. It specifies CASSRGAGAQETQYF.

This clonotype was counted many times. The genes are TRBV9 and TRBJ2-5; 11 bases map to TRBD2. Germline V lookup: CDR1 SGDLS, CDR2 YYNGEE. The CDR3 contains 15 residues. V lost 4 bases to trimming and J lost 7 bases; unmatched junction nucleotides: 9. CDR3 in amino acids: CASSFTTGTSGTQYF. The CDR3, as DNA: TGTGCCAGCAGCTTTACCACCGGGACTAGCGGGACCCAGTACTTC.

The sample holds many counts of this clonotype. J is TRBJ1-2 and V is TRBV7-3; D uncertain. With 2 bases removed from V and 3 bases from J, the gap between germline ends came to 10 bases. The germline CDR1 and CDR2 sequences are SGHTA and FQGTGA. This CDR3 region has 14 residues. DNA for the CDR3: TGTGCCAGCAGCTTATCCGACGGCCACTATGGCTACACCTTC. Its protein is CASSLSDGHYGYTF.

This clonotype has at least ten counts. This chain uses TRBV12-3 or TRBV12-4 with TRBJ1-5, with unresolved D. Trimming removed 8 bases from V and 2 bases from J, with 13 bases in between. The length of the CDR3 is 14 residues. The CDR3 nucleotides are TGTGCCAGCCGCGAGGCAGCGGGCAATCAGCCCCAGCATTTT. Translated: CASREAAGNQPQHF.

This clonotype has a count of ten or more. This chain uses TRBV12-3 or TRBV12-4 with TRBJ2-4; no reliable D call. This CDR3 spans 15 amino acids. Trimming stripped 5 bases from V and 0 bases from J, with 11 bases between. The CDR3 loop is CASSLLSRAKNIQYF. Written as DNA, the CDR3 is TGTGCCAGCAGTCTCCTCTCCAGAGCCAAAAACATTCAGTACTTC.

This clonotype has ten or more counts. The chain has TRBV27 and TRBJ2-1, with a tentative D call TRBD2 (7 bases). V was pared by 2 bases and J by 4 bases, with 15 bases between. The germline V gene encodes CDR1 MNHEY and CDR2 SMNVEV (reference sequence). This CDR3 spans 16 amino acids. The CDR3 nucleotides are TGTGCCAGCAGTTTAAGGGGGGGGTACAGTTACAATGAGCAGTTCTTC. This translates into CASSLRGGYSYNEQFF.

Ten or more counts support this clonotype. This chain uses TRBV5-1 with TRBJ2-2; a weak D match, TRBD2 (6 bases). Between the trimmed V and J ends, which lost 4 bases and 0 bases, there was a span of 13 bases. Germline loops: CDR1 SGHRS, CDR2 YFSETQ. The CDR3 has 16 amino acids. CDR3 in DNA: TGCGCCAGCAGCCTACCGGGACTGCCGAACACCGGGGAGCTGTTTTTT. It translates to CASSLPGLPNTGELFF.

This clonotype came up many times. The chain combines TRBV5-1 with TRBJ1-3; D is unresolved. Trimming removed 4 bases at V and 4 bases at J, with 15 bases between. This CDR3 has 15 amino acids. Germline lookup yields CDR1 SGHRS and CDR2 YFSETQ. The CDR3 reads CASSPSSDRGNTIYF. Written as DNA, the CDR3 is TGCGCCAGCAGCCCCAGTTCGGACCGAGGAAACACCATATATTTT.

In its sample, this clonotype was seen many times. This rearrangement joins TRBV20-1 to TRBJ2-7, with D tentatively TRBD1 (6 bases). The CDR3 sequence is 15 residues long. Trimming cost V 6 bases and J 5 bases, with 23 bases left between them. In germline, CDR1 is DFQATT, CDR2 SNEGSKA (reference sequence). In DNA form, the CDR3 reads TGCAGTGCCCAATGGACAGAGGATCTTCTCAACGAGCAGTACTTC. Its protein is CSAQWTEDLLNEQYF.

This clonotype was observed at least ten times. The chain uses TRBV29-1 and TRBJ1-2; the D gene is possibly TRBD1 (5 bases). CDR1 SQVTM and CDR2 ANQGSEA come from the germline V gene. V was pared by 5 bases and J by 8 bases, with 15 bases between. This CDR3 comprises 12 residues. CDR3 sequence (DNA): TGCAGCGTTCACAGCGCCGGGGGGGGCTACACCTTC. Protein: CSVHSAGGGYTF.

This chain connects TRBV29-1 to TRBJ2-7; D uncertain. The CDR3 is 13 residues long. V was clipped by 7 bases and J by 4 bases, with 17 bases between them. Looked up from germline, CDR1 is SQVTM and CDR2 is ANQGSEA. The CDR3 nucleotides read TGCAGCGCTTTTTCCGGGCTAGGATACGAGCAGTACTTC. It codes for CSAFSGLGYEQYF.

This clonotype was seen ten or more times. This chain links TRBV5-1 with TRBJ1-2; 8 bases match TRBD1. V gave up 9 bases and J gave up 8 bases; unmatched junction bases: 9. Germline CDR1 and CDR2: SGHRS and YFSETQ. The CDR3 has 12 amino acids. This CDR3 reads CAIEGQGGGYTF. The CDR3 nucleotides read TGCGCCATAGAAGGACAGGGAGGAGGCTACACCTTC.

This clonotype was observed at least ten times. V usage is TRBV5-1 and J usage is TRBJ1-1; possible D gene TRBD1, 5 bases. Trimming removed 0 bases at V and 1 base at J, with 10 bases between. Germline-derived CDR1 and CDR2 are SGHRS and YFSETQ. This CDR3 has 15 amino acids. Here the CDR3 reads CASSLAVDKNTEAFF. CDR3 in DNA: TGCGCCAGCAGCTTGGCCGTGGACAAGAACACTGAAGCTTTCTTT.

This clonotype appeared many times. The J gene is TRBJ1-5, the V gene TRBV24-1; D is perhaps TRBD1 (5 bases). V dropped 5 bases and J dropped 2 bases, with 6 bases sitting between them. Germline-derived CDR1 and CDR2 are KGHDR and SFDVKD. The CDR3 sequence is 13 residues long. The CDR3 DNA reads TGTGCCACCAGTGGAGGGGGCAATCAGCCCCAGCATTTT. This encodes CATSGGGNQPQHF.

This clonotype was recorded at least ten times. The rearrangement uses TRBV3-1 and TRBJ1-5; 9 bases map to TRBD1. The CDR3 is made up of 15 amino acids. J gave up 3 bases and V 4 bases, and 4 bases lay outside the gene matches. Germline V gene sequence: CDR1 LGHDT, CDR2 YNNKEL (reference sequence). The CDR3 region is CASSPGDRDNQPQHF. CDR3 nucleotides: TGTGCCAGCAGCCCCGGGGACAGGGACAATCAGCCCCAGCATTTT.

This clonotype was seen ten or more times. V usage is TRBV12-3 or TRBV12-4 and J usage is TRBJ2-5, with TRBD2 as a possible D gene (5 bases). The CDR3 runs 15 residues. With 1 base removed from V and 4 bases from J, the gap between germline ends came to 13 bases. CDR3 nucleotide sequence: TGTGCCAGCAGTTTAGGGCAGGTAGAGGGAGAGACCCAGTACTTC. This codes for CASSLGQVEGETQYF.

This clonotype came up many times. This chain links TRBV29-1 with TRBJ2-7; 7 positions match TRBD2. The ends lost 7 bases at V and 0 bases at J; junction bases unmatched: 18. The CDR3 has 17 amino acids. Germline loops: CDR1 SQVTM, CDR2 ANQGSEA. In DNA form, the CDR3 reads TGCAGCGCTGTACTACGTCGACCCCGGGACTACTCCTACGAGCAGTACTTC. Amino acids: CSAVLRRPRDYSYEQYF.

This clonotype has a count of ten or more. The gene calls are TRBV7-9 and TRBJ1-1; no reliable D call. This CDR3 has 14 residues. The ends were cut back, 3 bases at V and 3 bases at J, with 11 bases in the middle. Germline lookup yields CDR1 SEHNR and CDR2 FQNEAQ (reference sequence). CDR3: CASSLTRVDTEAFF. CDR3 nucleotides: TGTGCCAGCAGCTTGACAAGGGTGGACACTGAAGCTTTCTTT.

This clonotype was observed many times. The chain carries TRBV28 and TRBJ1-5; D remains ambiguous. V lost 2 bases to trimming and J lost 4 bases, with 9 bases between them. Germline V gene sequence: CDR1 MDHEN, CDR2 SYDVKM. The CDR3 runs to 14 residues. CDR3 residues: CASSLGRRNQPQHF. CDR3 sequence (DNA): TGTGCCAGCAGTTTAGGGCGGAGAAATCAGCCCCAGCATTTT.

Ten or more counts support this clonotype. V is TRBV5-1 and J is TRBJ2-3, with unresolved D. The germline V gene has CDR1 SGHRS and CDR2 YFSETQ. The CDR3 consists of 15 residues. The V end lost 2 bases, the J end lost 2 bases, and 12 bases lay between the germline ends. CDR3 region: CASSFRIRDTDTQYF. CDR3 nucleotide sequence: TGCGCCAGCAGCTTTCGGATTCGTGACACAGATACGCAGTATTTT.

This clonotype is medium-sized in the sample. The chain has TRBV5-1 and TRBJ2-5, with D tentatively TRBD1 (5 bases). Trimming took 7 bases from V and 5 from J, leaving 9 bases between them. The CDR3 loop spans 11 amino acids. Germline V gene sequence: CDR1 SGHRS, CDR2 YFSETQ. The CDR3 protein is CASGQGETQYF. Here the CDR3 DNA reads TGCGCCAGCGGGCAGGGCGAGACCCAGTACTTC.

In its sample, this clonotype was seen many times. The V and J genes are TRBV5-1 and TRBJ2-1; TRBD1 might be the D (6 bases). The CDR3 runs to 15 residues. From germline, CDR1 is SGHRS and CDR2 YFSETQ. Trimming shortened V by 0 bases and J by 0 bases, and 7 bases separated the two germline ends. The chain's CDR3 is CASSLEGDSYNEQFF. CDR3 nucleotide sequence: TGCGCCAGCAGCTTGGAGGGGGACTCCTACAATGAGCAGTTCTTC.

This clonotype came up many times. The V gene is TRBV29-1, the J gene TRBJ2-2; no definite D call. The CDR3 has 13 amino acids. Trimming cost V 7 bases and J 4 bases, with 13 bases left between them. In germline, CDR1 is SQVTM, CDR2 ANQGSEA. CDR3 DNA sequence: TGCAGCGCCCACATGGCGCGCACCGGGGAGCTGTTTTTT. It encodes CSAHMARTGELFF.

The table lists this clonotype with many counts. The rearrangement joins TRBV7-6 to TRBJ2-7; a possible D gene is TRBD2 (5 bases). Per germline, CDR1 SGHVS and CDR2 FNYEAQ. This CDR3 has 13 amino acids. V dropped 6 bases and J dropped 9 bases, with 18 bases sitting between them. For the CDR3, the DNA is TGTGCCAGCAGTTCAACAGACTACGGTGGGCAGTACTTC. Protein: CASSSTDYGGQYF.